The clone carrying this T cell receptor (beta chain) is categorized as medium-sized. The antigen is undetermined. Live CD3+CD8+TCRalphabeta+ cells were sorted into four subsets by PD-1 and/or TIGIT. This CDR3 contains 13 residues. Germline lookup yields CDR1 SQVTM and CDR2 ANQGSEA. The ends were cut back, 4 bases at V and 2 bases at J, with 8 bases in the middle. The source of the sample is a study of circulating CD8 cells and anti-PD-1 response in melanoma. Study-level background: Nivolumab was given intravenously at 3 mg/kg every 2 weeks.

The QIAseq Immune Repertoire TCR panel built the libraries from around 15 ng of total RNA. TCRdb called the reads again in MiXCR, with one record for every CDR3 protein. The sample has around 2,100 distinct CDR3 sequences, almost 7.5% seen once. Regarding the study as a whole: TIGIT repertoires were least diverse, DNEG repertoires most diverse. A small cohort with few responders supplied the baseline and M1 comparisons.

The clonotype was recovered from a human donor with melanoma. Sequences were derived from CD8+ T cells from PBMCs, sampled at baseline or after one month of anti-PD-1 therapy (not recorded which). This rearrangement joins TRBV29-1 to TRBJ2-2; D is ambiguous. Written as DNA, the CDR3 is TGCAGCGTTGTGGGCGGAAACACCGGGGAGCTGTTTTTT. The encoded protein is CSVVGGNTGELFF.